The 26 T cell receptor beta chains given below trace back to one sample, sequenced in a study of blood T cells in healthy people across ages. Sample-barcoded 5' priming and a J-beta primer mix drove a second PCR of about 6 to 12 cycles. TCRdb redid the calling of the 5' RACE reads with MiXCR, one entry per CDR3 protein. The sample has 500,000 to 550,000 distinct CDR3 sequences, 24% seen once. These same records also appear under a second study, on T cells of mothers and their children.

The material sequenced was blood. These receptors originate from a boy aged 5 to 17 in good health.

V gene TRBV6-5 combines with J gene TRBJ1-2, with TRBD1 matching 9 bases. CDR3 length: 15 residues. Unmatched junction bases numbered 14, after V lost 7 bases and J lost 8 bases. Germline CDR1 is MNHEY and CDR2 is SVGAGI. The CDR3 region has the DNA TGTGCCAGCAAACCTAGTACCGGACAGGGGTGGGGCTACACCTTC. Amino acids: CASKPSTGQGWGYTF.

Points on this clonotype: A junction boundary mismatches the germline segment, possibly from a read error. V usage is TRBV11-2 and J usage is TRBJ2-7, with D possibly matching TRBD1 (6 bases). Looked up from germline, CDR1 is SGHAT and CDR2 is FQNNGV. The CDR3 consists of 15 residues. Here the CDR3 reads CASSFSTGTSSEQYF. For the CDR3, the DNA is TGTGCCAGCAGCTTTTCGACAGGTACCTCCTCCGAGCAGTACTTC. The whole variable domain, remainder taken from reference TRBV11-2 and TRBJ2-7, is EAGVAQSPRYKIIEKRQSVAFWCNPISGHATLYWYQQILGQGPKLLIQFQNNGVVDDSQLPKDRFSAERLKGVDSTLKIQPAKLEDSAVYLCASSFSTGTSSEQYFGPGTRLTVT.

The chain has TRBV12-3 or TRBV12-4 and TRBJ1-2; 11 nucleotides line up with TRBD1. The CDR3 spans 14 residues. V trimming: 6 bases; J trimming: 7 bases; junction bases outside the gene matches: 7. The DNA for the CDR3 is TGTGCCAGCAGCCACGGACAGGGGGCGGGTGGCTACACCTTC. Translating it yields CASSHGQGAGGYTF.

J is TRBJ1-1 and V is TRBV12-3 or TRBV12-4, with D unresolved. V shed 0 bases and J shed 5 bases, with 13 bases lying between them. CDR3 size: 15 residues. CDR3 protein: CASSLAGHGWTEAFF. The CDR3 DNA sequence: TGTGCCAGCAGTTTAGCCGGCCATGGGTGGACTGAAGCTTTCTTT.

The gene calls are TRBV4-3 and TRBJ2-7, with D uncertain. In germline, CDR1 is LGHNA, CDR2 YSLEER. CDR3 length equals 14 residues. V was cut by 3 bases and J by 6 bases, with 15 bases left in between. In DNA form, the CDR3 reads TGCGCCAGCAGCCACGGCGAGGTCACCTCCGAGCAGTACTTC. It translates to CASSHGEVTSEQYF.

The chain combines TRBV4-2 with TRBJ2-3; maybe TRBD2 (6 bases). The germline CDR1 and CDR2 sequences are LGHNA and YNFKEQ. CDR3 length: 16 residues. Trimming removed 0 bases at V and 4 bases at J, with 14 bases between. The CDR3 protein is CASSQEPSVGPDTQYF. DNA of the CDR3: TGTGCCAGCAGCCAAGAGCCTAGCGTGGGGCCAGATACGCAGTATTTT.

The chain employs TRBV29-1 and TRBJ1-2; TRBD1 might be the D (5 bases). CDR3 length: 12 amino acids. Trimming removed 7 bases from V and 2 bases from J, with 11 bases in between. Germline CDR1 SQVTM, CDR2 ANQGSEA. In nucleotides, the CDR3 is TGCAGCGCTGGCCCAGGGAACTATGGCTACACCTTC. Amino acid sequence: CSAGPGNYGYTF. The complete variable domain, with remaining parts taken from reference TRBV29-1 and TRBJ1-2, reads SAVISQKPSRDICQRGTSLTIQCQVDSQVTMMFWYRQQPGQSLTLIATANQGSEATYESGFVIDKFPISRPNLTFSTLTVSNMSPEDSSIYLCSAGPGNYGYTFGSGTRLTVV.

As regards this clonotype: At one end, the junction sequence differs from germline, possibly due to a read error. Written as DNA, the CDR3 is TGTGCCAGCAGCGGGACTAGCGGGGATCGAGAGCACTACTTC. This codes for CASSGTSGDREHYF. V usage is TRBV13 and J usage is TRBJ2-7; 13 nucleotides match TRBD2. The V gene's germline CDR1 is PRHDT and CDR2 FYEKMQ (reference sequence). The CDR3 has 14 amino acids.

The J gene is TRBJ2-2, the V gene TRBV3-1, with D perhaps TRBD1 (5 bases). This CDR3 has 13 amino acids. Trimming cost V 5 bases and J 6 bases, with 10 bases left between them. The germline V gene has CDR1 LGHDT and CDR2 YNNKEL (reference sequence). CDR3 loop: CASSVRVPGELFF. In nucleotides, the CDR3 is TGTGCCAGCAGCGTCAGGGTGCCCGGGGAGCTGTTTTTT.

This rearrangement joins TRBV5-1 to TRBJ1-4; 8 bases map to TRBD1. CDR3 length: 14 residues. Germline lookup yields CDR1 SGHRS and CDR2 YFSETQ. V was pared by 4 bases and J by 6 bases, with 5 bases of the junction left unmatched. As DNA, the CDR3 is TGCGCCAGCAGCATGGGACAGGTCGATGAAAAACTGTTTTTT. It yields the protein CASSMGQVDEKLFF.

This CDR3 reads CASSPLKGQTGETQYF. CDR3 DNA sequence: TGTGCCAGCAGCCCTTTGAAGGGACAAACTGGGGAGACCCAGTACTTC. The chain combines TRBV7-9 with TRBJ2-5; the D gene is possibly TRBD1 (6 bases). The CDR3 sequence is 16 residues long. Germline values: CDR1 SEHNR, CDR2 FQNEAQ (reference sequence). Trimming shortened V by 5 bases and J by 5 bases, and 21 bases separated the two germline ends.

The chain recombines TRBV25-1 with TRBJ2-3; TRBD2 matches 13 bases. Germline V gene data show CDR1 as MGHDK and CDR2 as SYGVNS. CDR3 length: 19 amino acids. Unmatched junction bases numbered 12, after V lost 4 bases and J lost 2 bases. CDR3 loop: CASSGPGTSGAYSTDTQYF. CDR3 coding DNA: TGTGCCAGCAGTGGACCCGGGACTAGCGGGGCTTATTCCACAGATACGCAGTATTTT.

The V and J genes are TRBV13 and TRBJ2-7; D tentatively fits TRBD1 or TRBD2 (6 bases each). CDR1 PRHDT and CDR2 FYEKMQ come from the germline V gene (reference sequence). V was trimmed by 7 bases and J by 5 bases, leaving 18 bases between them. The CDR3 has 14 amino acids. CDR3 sequence (DNA): TGTGCCAGCATGCGAGGGGGGAAGGGGAACGAGCAGTACTTC. It is translated as CASMRGGKGNEQYF.

In its sample, this clonotype was seen a few times. This sequence joins TRBV25-1 and TRBJ2-1; D is unclear. Germline assignment: CDR1 MGHDK and CDR2 SYGVNS. The CDR3 extends over 12 amino acids. Trimming took 6 bases from V and 4 from J, leaving 7 bases between them. The CDR3 DNA is TGTGCCAGCAGCTCAAAATACAATGAGCAGTTCTTC. Amino acid sequence: CASSSKYNEQFF.

The sample holds many counts of this clonotype. V is TRBV7-2 and J is TRBJ2-1; 14 bases are a match to TRBD2. Germline CDR1 reads SGHTA; CDR2 reads FQGNSA. CDR3 length: 20 amino acids. V lost 7 bases to trimming and J lost 3 bases; unmatched junction nucleotides: 17. In nucleotides, the CDR3 is TGTGCCAGCAAGGCCGACACCCGGACTAGCGGGAGGACCAACTACAATGAGCAGTTCTTC. It encodes CASKADTRTSGRTNYNEQFF.

This clonotype was seen many times. The rearrangement uses TRBV4-3 and TRBJ2-6; D might be TRBD2 (6 bases). V was shortened by 0 bases and J by 1 base, with 7 bases between the two germline ends. Germline V gene data show CDR1 as LGHNA and CDR2 as YSLEER. This CDR3 spans 16 amino acids. Written as DNA, the CDR3 is TGCGCCAGCAGCCAAGAGCGGGGTTCTGGGGCCAACGTCCTGACTTTC. Protein sequence: CASSQERGSGANVLTF.

V and J are TRBV4-3 and TRBJ2-5, with D unresolved. From germline, CDR1 is LGHNA and CDR2 YSLEER. CDR3 length: 13 amino acids. V was shortened by 0 bases and J by 6 bases, with 8 bases between the two germline ends. For the CDR3, the DNA is TGCGCCAGCAGCCAAGATCTAGGGAAGACCCAGTACTTC. Translating it yields CASSQDLGKTQYF.

This clonotype occurred many times. The rearrangement links TRBV5-1 to TRBJ2-5, with 13 bases fitting TRBD2. V lost 4 bases, J lost 4 bases, and 4 bases stayed unmatched. The CDR3 is 15 amino acids. CDR1 and CDR2 from the germline V gene are SGHRS and YFSETQ. CDR3 nucleotides: TGCGCCAGCAGCCCGGGACTAGCGGGGCTAGAGACCCAGTACTTC. Amino acids: CASSPGLAGLETQYF.

The table lists this clonotype with many counts. The chain is built from TRBV7-2 and TRBJ2-5, with D hard to call. The V and J ends lost 5 bases and 1 base respectively, with 8 bases between them. The length of the CDR3 is 13 residues. Germline CDR1 SGHTA, CDR2 FQGNSA. CDR3 region: CASSAQAQETQYF. As DNA, the CDR3 is TGTGCCAGCAGCGCCCAAGCCCAAGAGACCCAGTACTTC.

The chain recombines TRBV3-1 with TRBJ2-1; 7 nucleotides align to TRBD2. J lost 3 bases, V lost 0 bases, and 11 bases had no gene match. The CDR3 runs 18 residues. The V gene's germline CDR1 is LGHDT and CDR2 YNNKEL (reference sequence). In DNA form, the CDR3 reads TGTGCCAGCAGCCAAGATTGGGCTAGCGGTTCTAACTACAATGAGCAGTTCTTC. Translated: CASSQDWASGSNYNEQFF.

V and J are TRBV7-9 and TRBJ1-4; D is possibly TRBD1 (6 bases). The CDR3 sequence is 17 residues long. Germline-derived CDR1 and CDR2 are SEHNR and FQNEAQ (reference sequence). Trimming left V 4 bases short and J 2 bases short, with 17 bases between. The CDR3 coding sequence is TGTGCCAGCAGCTCCCAGTCGTATGGGGGCACTAATGAAAAACTGTTTTTT. Protein sequence: CASSSQSYGGTNEKLFF.

The chain carries TRBV4-1 and TRBJ1-2; D remains ambiguous. The CDR3 has 15 residues. Between the trimmed V and J ends, which lost 6 bases and 3 bases, there was a span of 17 bases. CDR1 is MGHRA and CDR2 is YSYEKL in the germline V gene. The CDR3 coding sequence is TGCGCCAGCAGGCGCATCTTCGGTAAGGACTATGGCTACACCTTC. This translates into CASRRIFGKDYGYTF.

This clonotype was counted a few times. The CDR3 coding sequence is TGTGCCAGCAGCTTCGGAGGTGGGAATGAGCAGTTCTTC. Its protein product is CASSFGGGNEQFF. This chain uses TRBV11-3 with TRBJ2-1, with D perhaps matching TRBD2 (5 bases). Trimming removed 3 bases from V and 7 bases from J, with 10 bases in between. The germline V gene has CDR1 SGHNT and CDR2 YENEEA. CDR3 length: 13 amino acids.

The genes are TRBV29-1 and TRBJ2-5, with D tentatively TRBD1 (5 bases). In germline, CDR1 is SQVTM, CDR2 ANQGSEA. Between the trimmed V and J ends, which lost 6 bases and 3 bases, there was a span of 11 bases. This CDR3 is 12 amino acids long. The CDR3 reads CSVIRAEETQYF. The CDR3 DNA follows: TGCAGCGTCATCAGGGCCGAAGAGACCCAGTACTTC. Together with reference TRBV29-1 and TRBJ2-5, the CDR3 gives the full variable domain: SAVISQKPSRDICQRGTSLTIQCQVDSQVTMMFWYRQQPGQSLTLIATANQGSEATYESGFVIDKFPISRPNLTFSTLTVSNMSPEDSSIYLCSVIRAEETQYFGPGTRLLVL.

The J gene is TRBJ2-1, the V gene TRBV20-1; D remains ambiguous. The CDR3 spans 10 residues. Trimming took off 3 bases at V and 6 bases at J, with 3 bases between the two ends. Germline values: CDR1 DFQATT, CDR2 SNEGSKA (reference sequence). The CDR3 DNA sequence: TGCAGTGCTAGTCCCAATGAGCAGTTCTTC. Encoded protein: CSASPNEQFF.

In this sample, this clonotype turned up a few times. The chain couples TRBV7-9 to TRBJ2-1; no clear D. The better agreement between TRBJ2-7 and the DNA end casts doubt on the J call. The CDR3 loop spans 12 amino acids. From germline, CDR1 is SEHNR and CDR2 FQNEAQ (reference sequence). CDR3 sequence: CASSARIYEQYF. The CDR3 bases are TGTGCCAGCAGCGCGAGGATCTACGAGCAGTACTTC.